These 6 T cell receptor beta chains were sequenced from one sample in a study of T cell responses to AZD1222 COVID-19 vaccine. The assay was immunoSEQ multiplex PCR, and TCRdb's table has in-frame clones only and misses some. The table includes approximately 140,000 clones, over 85% detected once. The sequencing here drew on peripheral blood, taken on day 0 of AZD1222 vaccination. The source of these receptors is an adult in good health.

The chain recombines TRBV5-1 with TRBJ1-4; D not resolved. Germline lookup yields CDR1 SGHRS and CDR2 YFSETQ. V lost 4 bases to trimming and J lost 3 bases, with 19 bases between them. The CDR3 spans 17 residues. The CDR3 DNA follows: TGCGCCAGCAGCCTATCTTTGTTTCGGGCGTCTAATGAAAAACTGTTTTTT. This gives the protein CASSLSLFRASNEKLFF.

The gene calls are TRBV28 and TRBJ1-6; 9 nucleotides line up with TRBD1. Per germline, CDR1 MDHEN and CDR2 SYDVKM. V dropped 5 bases and J dropped 7; count of bases not matched to a gene: 6. This CDR3 comprises 15 residues. Here the CDR3 reads CASSLRTGVNSPLHF. As DNA, the CDR3 is TGTGCCAGCAGTCTAAGGACAGGGGTAAATTCACCCCTCCACTTT.

This sequence joins TRBV18 and TRBJ2-2, with D perhaps matching TRBD1 (6 bases). CDR3 length equals 19 residues. The germline V and J ends were trimmed by 4 bases and 4 bases, with 25 bases remaining between them. The germline V gene encodes CDR1 KGHSH and CDR2 LQKENI. In nucleotides, the CDR3 is TGTGCCAGCTCACTAAATTGGACCGGGACATCGGTAGGCACCGGGGAGCTGTTTTTT. This gives the protein CASSLNWTGTSVGTGELFF.

The chain has TRBV19 and TRBJ1-2, with a weak D call TRBD1 (5 bases). The V and J ends lost 5 bases and 10 bases respectively, with 17 bases between them. Germline V gene sequence: CDR1 LNHDA, CDR2 SQIVND (reference sequence). The CDR3 spans 13 residues. The chain's CDR3 is CASSSSGTQDYTF. The CDR3 region has the DNA TGTGCCAGTAGTTCATCAGGGACTCAGGACTACACCTTC.

The rearrangement uses TRBV5-4 and TRBJ1-1; 9 positions agree with TRBD1. CDR1 is SGHNT, CDR2 YYREEE, per germline (reference sequence). CDR3 length equals 14 residues. The V gene end was trimmed by 4 bases and the J gene end by 4 bases; junction bases not matched to a gene: 5. The CDR3 region has the DNA TGTGCCAGCAGCCCTGGACAGGGGCGCACTGAAGCTTTCTTT. Amino acid sequence: CASSPGQGRTEAFF.

This chain joins TRBV5-8 and TRBJ2-7; D is undetermined. The germline V gene encodes CDR1 SGHTS and CDR2 YDEGEE. CDR3 length equals 14 residues. V shed 0 bases and J shed 1 base, with 8 bases lying between them. CDR3: CASSLGTLSYEQYF. The CDR3 DNA follows: TGTGCCAGCAGCTTGGGCACATTATCCTACGAGCAGTACTTC.